This T cell receptor (beta chain) was captured in a study of blood T cell repertoires in COVID-19. Using immunoSEQ multiplex PCR, the repertoire was profiled, and TCRdb retains in-frame clones only, with some absent. Altogether 150,000 to 200,000 clones are present, approximately 78% being singletons, with the ten largest covering approximately 3%. V dropped 3 bases and J dropped 7; count of bases not matched to a gene: 4. Germline-derived CDR1 and CDR2 are DFQATT and SNEGSKA (reference sequence). The CDR3 runs to 13 residues. The sequence was obtained from a woman over 75 with active or convalescent COVID-19. The J gene is TRBJ2-1, the V gene TRBV20-1; 9 bases match TRBD2. The sequencing input was peripheral blood. CDR3 nucleotide sequence: TGCAGTGCTAGTGCTAGCGGGGTAAATGAGCAGTTCTTC. Amino acids: CSASASGVNEQFF.